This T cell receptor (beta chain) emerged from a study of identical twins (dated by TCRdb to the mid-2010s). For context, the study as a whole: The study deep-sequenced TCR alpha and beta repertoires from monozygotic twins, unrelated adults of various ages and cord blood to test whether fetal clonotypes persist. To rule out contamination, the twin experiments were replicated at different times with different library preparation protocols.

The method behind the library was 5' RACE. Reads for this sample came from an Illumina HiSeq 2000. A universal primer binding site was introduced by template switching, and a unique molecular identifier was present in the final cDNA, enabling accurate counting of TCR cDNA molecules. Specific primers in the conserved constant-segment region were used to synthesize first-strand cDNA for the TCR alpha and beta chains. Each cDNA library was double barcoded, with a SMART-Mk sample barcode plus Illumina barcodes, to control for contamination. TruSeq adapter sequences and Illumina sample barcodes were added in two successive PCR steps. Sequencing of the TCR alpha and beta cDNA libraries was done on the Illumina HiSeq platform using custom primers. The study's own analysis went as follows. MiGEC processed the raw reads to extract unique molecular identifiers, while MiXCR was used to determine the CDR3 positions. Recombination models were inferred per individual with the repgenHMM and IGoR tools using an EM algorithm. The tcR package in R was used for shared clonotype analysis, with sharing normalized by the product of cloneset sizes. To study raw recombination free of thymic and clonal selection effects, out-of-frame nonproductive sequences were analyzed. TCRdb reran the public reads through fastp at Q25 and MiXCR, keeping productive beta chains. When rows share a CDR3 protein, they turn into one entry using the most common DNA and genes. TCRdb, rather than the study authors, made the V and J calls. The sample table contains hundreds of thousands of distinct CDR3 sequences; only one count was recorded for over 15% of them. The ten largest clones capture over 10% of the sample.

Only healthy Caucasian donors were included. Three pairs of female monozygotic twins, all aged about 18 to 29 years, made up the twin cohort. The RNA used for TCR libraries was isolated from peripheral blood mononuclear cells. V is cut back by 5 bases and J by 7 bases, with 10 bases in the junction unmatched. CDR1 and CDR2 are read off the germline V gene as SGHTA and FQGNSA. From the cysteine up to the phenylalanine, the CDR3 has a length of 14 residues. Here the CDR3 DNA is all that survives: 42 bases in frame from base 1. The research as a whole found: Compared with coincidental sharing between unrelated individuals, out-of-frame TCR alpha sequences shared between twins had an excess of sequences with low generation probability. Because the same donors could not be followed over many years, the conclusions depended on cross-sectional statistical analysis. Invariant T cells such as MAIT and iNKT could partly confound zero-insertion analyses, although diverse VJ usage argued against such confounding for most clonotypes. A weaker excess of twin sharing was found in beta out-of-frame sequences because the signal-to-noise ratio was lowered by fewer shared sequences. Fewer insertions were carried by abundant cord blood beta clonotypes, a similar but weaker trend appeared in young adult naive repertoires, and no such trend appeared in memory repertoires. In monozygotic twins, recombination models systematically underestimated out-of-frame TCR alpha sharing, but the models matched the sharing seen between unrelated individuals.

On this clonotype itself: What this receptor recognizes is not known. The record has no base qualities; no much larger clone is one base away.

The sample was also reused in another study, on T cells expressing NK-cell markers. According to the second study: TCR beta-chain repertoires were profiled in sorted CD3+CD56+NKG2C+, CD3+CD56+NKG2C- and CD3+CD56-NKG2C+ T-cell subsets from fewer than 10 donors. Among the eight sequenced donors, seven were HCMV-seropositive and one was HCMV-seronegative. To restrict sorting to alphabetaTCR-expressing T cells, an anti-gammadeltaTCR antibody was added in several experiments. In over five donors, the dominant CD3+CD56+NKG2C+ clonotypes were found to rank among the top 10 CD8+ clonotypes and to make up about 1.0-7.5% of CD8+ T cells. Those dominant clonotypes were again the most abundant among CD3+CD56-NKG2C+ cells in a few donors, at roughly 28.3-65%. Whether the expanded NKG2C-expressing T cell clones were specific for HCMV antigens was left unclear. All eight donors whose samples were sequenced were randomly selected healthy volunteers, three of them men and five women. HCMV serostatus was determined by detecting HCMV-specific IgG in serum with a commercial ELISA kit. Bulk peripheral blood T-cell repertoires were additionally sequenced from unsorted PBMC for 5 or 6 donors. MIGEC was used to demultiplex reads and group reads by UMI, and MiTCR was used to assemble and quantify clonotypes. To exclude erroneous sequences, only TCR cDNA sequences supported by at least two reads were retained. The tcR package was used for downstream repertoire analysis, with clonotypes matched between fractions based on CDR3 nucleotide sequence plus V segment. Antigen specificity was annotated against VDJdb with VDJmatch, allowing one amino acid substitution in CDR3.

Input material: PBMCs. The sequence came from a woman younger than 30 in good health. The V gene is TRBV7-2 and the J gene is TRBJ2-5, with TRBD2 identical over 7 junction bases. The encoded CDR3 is CASSLGLVGVTQYF. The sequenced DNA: TGTGCCAGCAGCCTCGGACTAGTTGGGGTGACCCAGTACTTC.